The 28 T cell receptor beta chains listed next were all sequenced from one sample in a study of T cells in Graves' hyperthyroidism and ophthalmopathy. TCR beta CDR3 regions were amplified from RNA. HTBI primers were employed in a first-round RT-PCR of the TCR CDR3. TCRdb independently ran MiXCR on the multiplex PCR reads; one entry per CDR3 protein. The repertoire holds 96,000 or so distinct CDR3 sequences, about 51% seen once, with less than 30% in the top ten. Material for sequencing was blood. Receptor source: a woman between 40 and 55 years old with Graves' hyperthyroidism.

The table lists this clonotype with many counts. The DNA of the CDR3 is TGTGCCAGCAGTTCCCCGGGTAGCAATCAGCCCCAGCATTTT. Translating it yields CASSSPGSNQPQHF. V usage is TRBV6-6 and J usage is TRBJ1-5; D not certain. Germline V CDR1 and CDR2: MNHNY, SVGAGI (reference sequence). Trimming took 4 bases from V and 0 from J, leaving 7 bases between them. The CDR3 is 14 amino acids.

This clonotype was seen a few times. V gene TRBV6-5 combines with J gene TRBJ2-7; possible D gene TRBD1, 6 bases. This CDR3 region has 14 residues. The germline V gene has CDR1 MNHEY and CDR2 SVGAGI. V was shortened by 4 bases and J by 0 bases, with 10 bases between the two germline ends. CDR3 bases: TGTGCCAGCAGTTTGTGGGACAACTCCTACGAGCAGTACTTC. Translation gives CASSLWDNSYEQYF.

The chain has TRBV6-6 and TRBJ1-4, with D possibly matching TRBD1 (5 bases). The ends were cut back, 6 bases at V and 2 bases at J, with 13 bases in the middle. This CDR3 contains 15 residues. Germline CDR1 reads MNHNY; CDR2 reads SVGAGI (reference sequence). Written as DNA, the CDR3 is TGTGCCAGCAGACCCCCGGGACGGACTAATGAAAAACTGTTTTTT. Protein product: CASRPPGRTNEKLFF.

The CDR3 loop is CASTITGASTDTQYF. The CDR3 nucleotides are TGTGCCAGTACCATAACAGGGGCATCCACAGATACGCAGTATTTT. This chain links TRBV7-2 with TRBJ2-3; 7 nucleotides line up with TRBD1. The germline CDR1 and CDR2 sequences are SGHTA and FQGNSA. J lost 2 bases, V lost 9 bases, and 11 bases had no gene match. The CDR3 consists of 15 residues.

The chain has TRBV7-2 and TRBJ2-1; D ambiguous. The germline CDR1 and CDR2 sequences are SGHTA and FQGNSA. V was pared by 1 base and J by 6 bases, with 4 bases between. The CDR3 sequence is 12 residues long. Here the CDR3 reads CASSLEFNEQFF. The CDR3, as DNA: TGTGCCAGCAGCTTAGAGTTCAATGAGCAGTTCTTC.

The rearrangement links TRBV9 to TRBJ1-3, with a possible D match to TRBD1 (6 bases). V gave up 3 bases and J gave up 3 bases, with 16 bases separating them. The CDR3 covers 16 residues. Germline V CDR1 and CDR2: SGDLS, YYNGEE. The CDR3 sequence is CASSARQDVYGNTIYF. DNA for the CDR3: TGTGCCAGCAGCGCCAGACAGGACGTCTATGGAAACACCATATATTTT.

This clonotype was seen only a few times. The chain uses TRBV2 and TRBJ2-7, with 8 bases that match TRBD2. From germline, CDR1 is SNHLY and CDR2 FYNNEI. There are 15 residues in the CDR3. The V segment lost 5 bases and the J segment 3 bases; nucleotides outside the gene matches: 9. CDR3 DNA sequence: TGTGCCAGCAGTTTGACTAGCGCAGAGATCTACGAGCAGTACTTC. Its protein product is CASSLTSAEIYEQYF. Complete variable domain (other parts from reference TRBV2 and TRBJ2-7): EPEVTQTPSHQVTQMGQEVILRCVPISNHLYFYWYRQILGQKVEFLVSFYNNEISEKSEIFDDQFSVERPDGSNFTLKIRSTKLEDSAMYFCASSLTSAEIYEQYFGPGTRLTVT.

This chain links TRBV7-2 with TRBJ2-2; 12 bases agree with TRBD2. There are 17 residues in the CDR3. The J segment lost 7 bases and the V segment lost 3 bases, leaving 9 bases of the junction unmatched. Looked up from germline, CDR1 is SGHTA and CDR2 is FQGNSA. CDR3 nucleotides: TGTGCCAGCAGCTTTATCGCTAGCGGGAGGGCCGGCGGGGAGCTGTTTTTT. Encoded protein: CASSFIASGRAGGELFF.

The CDR3 DNA sequence: TGTGCCAGCAGTTTAACCGGGACAGGGTACGAGCAGTACTTC. Its translation: CASSLTGTGYEQYF. The V gene is TRBV28, the J gene TRBJ2-7, with 9 nucleotides matching TRBD1. Germline V lookup: CDR1 MDHEN, CDR2 SYDVKM. Trimming removed 2 bases from V and 4 bases from J; junction bases left unmatched: 3. CDR3 length equals 14 residues.

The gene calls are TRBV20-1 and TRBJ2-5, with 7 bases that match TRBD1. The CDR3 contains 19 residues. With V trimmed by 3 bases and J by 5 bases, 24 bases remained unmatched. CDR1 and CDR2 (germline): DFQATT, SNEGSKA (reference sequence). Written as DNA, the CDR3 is TGCAGTGCTAGGTCGCCAATAGTTGACGACCTAGGGGGCTACGAGACCCAGTACTTC. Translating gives CSARSPIVDDLGGYETQYF.

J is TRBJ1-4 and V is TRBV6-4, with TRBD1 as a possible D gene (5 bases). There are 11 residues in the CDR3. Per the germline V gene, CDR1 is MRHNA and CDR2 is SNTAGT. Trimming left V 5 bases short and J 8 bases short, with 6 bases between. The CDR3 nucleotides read TGTGCCAGCAGTCGGGACGAAAAACTGTTTTTT. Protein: CASSRDEKLFF.

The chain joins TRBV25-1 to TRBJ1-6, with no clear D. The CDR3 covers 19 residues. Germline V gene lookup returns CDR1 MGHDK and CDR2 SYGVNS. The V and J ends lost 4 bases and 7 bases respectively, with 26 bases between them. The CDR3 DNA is TGTGCCAGCAGTGCCTCCCCTCCCCGCGCCAAGGTCGGAAATTCACCCCTCCACTTT. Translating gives CASSASPPRAKVGNSPLHF.

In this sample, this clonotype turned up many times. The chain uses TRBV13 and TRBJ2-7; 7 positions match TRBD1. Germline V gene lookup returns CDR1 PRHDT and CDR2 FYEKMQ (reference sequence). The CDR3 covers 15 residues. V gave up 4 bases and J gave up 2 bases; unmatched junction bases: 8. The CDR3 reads CASSSPRTGAYEQYF. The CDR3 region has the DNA TGTGCCAGCAGCTCCCCCCGGACAGGCGCCTACGAGCAGTACTTC.

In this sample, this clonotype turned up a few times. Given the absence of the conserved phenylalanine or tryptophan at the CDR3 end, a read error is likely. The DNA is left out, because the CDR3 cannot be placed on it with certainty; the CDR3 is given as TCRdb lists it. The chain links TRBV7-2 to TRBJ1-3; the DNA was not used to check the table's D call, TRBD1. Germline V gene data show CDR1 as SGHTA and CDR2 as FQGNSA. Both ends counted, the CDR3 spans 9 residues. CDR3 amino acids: CASSLTMGV.

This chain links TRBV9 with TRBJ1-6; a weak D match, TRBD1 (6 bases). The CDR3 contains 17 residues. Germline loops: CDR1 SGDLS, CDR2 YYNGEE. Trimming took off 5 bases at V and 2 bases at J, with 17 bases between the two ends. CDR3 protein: CASSLIGGDAYNSPLHF. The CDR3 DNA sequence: TGTGCCAGCAGTTTGATAGGGGGGGACGCCTATAATTCACCCCTCCACTTT.

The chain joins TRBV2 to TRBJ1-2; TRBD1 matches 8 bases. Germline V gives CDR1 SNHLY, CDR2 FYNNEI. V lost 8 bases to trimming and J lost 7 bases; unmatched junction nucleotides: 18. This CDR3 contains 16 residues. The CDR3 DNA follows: TGTGCCAGCTCACCAGCACTGGGACAGGCGCCCCGTGGCTACACCTTC. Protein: CASSPALGQAPRGYTF.

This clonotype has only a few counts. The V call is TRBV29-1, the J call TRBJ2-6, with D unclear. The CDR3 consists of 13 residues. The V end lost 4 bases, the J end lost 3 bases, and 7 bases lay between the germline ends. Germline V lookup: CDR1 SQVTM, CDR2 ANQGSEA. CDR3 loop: CSVATNGANVLTF. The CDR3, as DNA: TGCAGCGTTGCCACGAATGGGGCCAACGTCCTGACTTTC.

The CDR3 sequence is CAISAGSGTYEQYF. For the CDR3, the DNA is TGTGCCATCAGTGCGGGTAGCGGGACCTACGAGCAGTACTTC. The rearrangement joins TRBV10-3 to TRBJ2-7, with 8 bases identical to TRBD2. Germline assignment: CDR1 ENHRY and CDR2 SYGVKD. The junction had 4 bases not matched to a gene; V was cut back by 4 bases and J by 2 bases. The CDR3 is 14 amino acids.

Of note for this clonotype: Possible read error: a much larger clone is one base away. This chain's CDR3 is CASSLGWLAEKLFF. CDR3 coding DNA: TGCGCCAGCAGCTTGGGATGGCTGGCGGAAAAACTGTTTTTT. The chain uses TRBV5-1 and TRBJ1-4; no clear D. The CDR3 is made up of 14 amino acids. Trimming took off 0 bases at V and 8 bases at J, with 11 bases between the two ends. Germline V gene lookup returns CDR1 SGHRS and CDR2 YFSETQ. The entire variable domain, with the rest obtained from reference TRBV5-1 and TRBJ1-4, is as follows: KAGVTQTPRYLIKTRGQQVTLSCSPISGHRSVSWYQQTPGQGLQFLFEYFSETQRNKGNFPGRFSGRQFSNSRSEMNVSTLELGDSALYLCASSLGWLAEKLFFGSGTQLSVL.

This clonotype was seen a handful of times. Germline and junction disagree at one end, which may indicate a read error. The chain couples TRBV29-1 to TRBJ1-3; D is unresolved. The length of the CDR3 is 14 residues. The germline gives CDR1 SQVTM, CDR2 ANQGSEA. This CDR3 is CSVKEPTGLNTIYF. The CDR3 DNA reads TGCAGCGTTAAAGAACCGACTGGCTTAAACACCATATATTTT.

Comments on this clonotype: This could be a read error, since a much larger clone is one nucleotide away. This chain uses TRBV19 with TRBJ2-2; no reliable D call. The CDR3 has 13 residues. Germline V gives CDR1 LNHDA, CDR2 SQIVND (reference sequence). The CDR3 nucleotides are TGTGCCAGTAGTGTAGAAGGGCTCGGGGAGCTGTTTTTT. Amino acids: CASSVEGLGELFF.

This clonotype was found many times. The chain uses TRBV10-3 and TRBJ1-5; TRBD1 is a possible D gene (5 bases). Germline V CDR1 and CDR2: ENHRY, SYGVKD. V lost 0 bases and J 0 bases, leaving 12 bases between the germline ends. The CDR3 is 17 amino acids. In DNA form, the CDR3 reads TGTGCCATCAGTGAGTCGGGGGAATCATATAGCAATCAGCCCCAGCATTTT. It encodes CAISESGESYSNQPQHF.

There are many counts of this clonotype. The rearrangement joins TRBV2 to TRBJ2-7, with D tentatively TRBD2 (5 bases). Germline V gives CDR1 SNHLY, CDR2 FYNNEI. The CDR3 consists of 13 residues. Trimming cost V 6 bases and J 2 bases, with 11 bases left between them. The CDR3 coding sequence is TGTGCCAGCAGGGTAAGCGGCACCTACGAGCAGTACTTC. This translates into CASRVSGTYEQYF.

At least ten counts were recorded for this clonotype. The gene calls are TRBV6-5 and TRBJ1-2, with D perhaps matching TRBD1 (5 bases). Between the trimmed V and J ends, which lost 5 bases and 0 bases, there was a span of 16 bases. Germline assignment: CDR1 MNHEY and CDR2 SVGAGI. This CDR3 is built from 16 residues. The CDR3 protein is CASSRALREANYGYTF. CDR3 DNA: TGTGCCAGCAGTCGCGCCCTCAGGGAAGCTAACTATGGCTACACCTTC.

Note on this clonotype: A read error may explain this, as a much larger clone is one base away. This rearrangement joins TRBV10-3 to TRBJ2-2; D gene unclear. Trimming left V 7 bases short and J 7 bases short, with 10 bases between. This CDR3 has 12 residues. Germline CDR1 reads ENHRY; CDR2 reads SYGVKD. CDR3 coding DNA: TGTGCCATCAAGACCAAGCTCGGGGAGCTGTTTTTT. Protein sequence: CAIKTKLGELFF.

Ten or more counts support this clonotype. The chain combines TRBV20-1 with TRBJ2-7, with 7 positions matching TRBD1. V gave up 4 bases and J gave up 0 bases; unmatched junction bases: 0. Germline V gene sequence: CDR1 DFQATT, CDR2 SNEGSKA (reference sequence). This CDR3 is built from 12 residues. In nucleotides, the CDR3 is TGCAGTGCTACAGGGGGCTCCTACGAGCAGTACTTC. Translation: CSATGGSYEQYF.

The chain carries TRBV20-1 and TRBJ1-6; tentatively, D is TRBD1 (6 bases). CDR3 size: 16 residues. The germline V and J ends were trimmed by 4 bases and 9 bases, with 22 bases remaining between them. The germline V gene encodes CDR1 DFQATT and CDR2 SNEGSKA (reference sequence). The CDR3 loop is CSATLGQTEGGSPLHF. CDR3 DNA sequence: TGCAGTGCTACCCTTGGACAGACAGAAGGGGGTTCACCCCTCCACTTT.

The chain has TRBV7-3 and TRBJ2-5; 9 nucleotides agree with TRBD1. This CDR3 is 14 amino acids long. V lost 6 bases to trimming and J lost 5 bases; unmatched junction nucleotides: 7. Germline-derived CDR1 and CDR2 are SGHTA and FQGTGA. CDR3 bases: TGTGCCAGCAGTAACGGACAGGGGTGGGAGACCCAGTACTTC. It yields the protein CASSNGQGWETQYF.